The rows below give T cell receptor beta chains drawn from one sample of a study of cytomegalovirus exposure and HLA in healthy donors. Clones were sequenced by immunoSEQ multiplex PCR, and TCRdb holds only the in-frame ones, with some missing. The sample consists of roughly 100,000 clones, approximately 80% of them appearing once. Input material: PBMCs. Source of these receptors: a man aged 50-59 years in good health and CMV-seronegative. Each CDR3 is given with its conserved first and last residue. Each record gives: clone size, J gene, V gene, D gene, CDR3 protein, CDR3 DNA. The D gene is left open where the match is weak. A clone size is listed for some rows: how often the clone was seen (once, few, many), or a class if it is expanded.

few | TRBJ2-2 | TRBV4-1 | TRBD2 | CASSQGTSGGRGELFF | TGCGCCAGCAGCCAAGGGACTAGCGGGGGGAGGGGGGAGCTGTTTTTT
- | TRBJ1-2 | TRBV6-1 | - | CASSPSGGGYTF | TGTGCCAGCAGTCCGTCGGGGGGAGGCTACACCTTC
- | TRBJ1-2 | TRBV2 | - | CASTMGTLYGYTF | TGTGCCAGCACCATGGGGACACTCTATGGCTACACCTTC
- | TRBJ1-2 | TRBV7-2 | - | CASSFGVNYGYTF | TGTGCCAGCAGCTTCGGGGTTAACTATGGCTACACCTTC
- | TRBJ1-5 | TRBV6-6 | - | CASREATAISQPQHF | TGTGCCAGCAGGGAGGCAACAGCAATCTCTCAGCCCCAGCATTTT
- | TRBJ2-1 | TRBV7-2 | - | CASSLGRGPYNEQFF | TGTGCCAGCAGCTTAGGGCGGGGCCCCTACAATGAGCAGTTCTTC
- | TRBJ2-2 | TRBV4-3 | TRBD1 | CASSQDRTGYTGELFF | TGCGCCAGCAGCCAAGATCGGACAGGCTACACCGGGGAGCTGTTTTTT
- | TRBJ1-2 | TRBV28 | TRBD1 | CASSFRDREFGYTF | TGTGCCAGCAGTTTTCGGGACAGGGAATTCGGCTACACCTTC
- | TRBJ2-1 | TRBV7-7 | TRBD2 | CASSLETSGSYNEQFF | TGTGCTAGCAGCTTAGAAACTAGCGGCTCCTACAATGAGCAGTTCTTC
- | TRBJ2-7 | TRBV7-9 | - | CATLQGHEQYF | TGTGCCACGCTCCAGGGGCACGAGCAGTACTTC
- | TRBJ1-2 | TRBV28 | - | CASSLDQGQTRGYGYTF | TGTGCCAGCAGTTTAGATCAGGGGCAGACCCGGGGCTATGGCTACACCTTC
- | TRBJ2-1 | TRBV30 | - | CAWSENSYNEQFF | TGTGCCTGGAGTGAAAACAGTTACAATGAGCAGTTCTTC
few | TRBJ2-7 | TRBV18 | TRBD2 | CASSPGTSGAEEYF | TGTGCCAGCTCCCCGGGGACTAGCGGGGCCGAGGAGTACTTC
- | TRBJ2-7 | TRBV29-1 | TRBD1 | CSVEGTGHGEQYF | TGCAGCGTTGAGGGGACAGGGCATGGCGAGCAGTACTTC
- | TRBJ1-2 | TRBV4-3 | - | CASSQDLQGPYGYTF | TGCGCCAGCAGCCAAGATCTCCAGGGGCCCTATGGCTACACCTTC
- | TRBJ1-1 | TRBV13 | - | CASSLGPSLQMNTEAFF | TGTGCCAGCAGCTTAGGCCCCTCGCTCCAGATGAACACTGAAGCTTTCTTT
- | TRBJ1-5 | TRBV6-1 | - | CASGDSYNQPQHF | TGTGCCAGCGGCGACAGCTACAATCAGCCCCAGCATTTT
few | TRBJ2-6 | TRBV6-5 | - | CASSSSGANVLTF | TGTGCCAGCAGCTCCTCTGGGGCCAACGTCCTGACTTTC
few | TRBJ1-1 | TRBV7-2 | - | CASSLRGSFLNTEAFF | TGTGCCAGCAGCTTAAGGGGGTCCTTTTTGAACACTGAAGCTTTCTTT
- | TRBJ2-5 | TRBV7-6 | - | CASSFGGETQYF | TGTGCCAGCAGCTTCGGGGGAGAGACCCAGTACTTC
- | TRBJ2-7 | TRBV28 | TRBD2 | CASQSGGGVYEQYF | TGTGCCAGTCAATCGGGGGGAGGAGTATACGAGCAGTACTTC
- | TRBJ1-4 | TRBV7-9 | - | CSSSSQDEKLFF | TGTTCCAGCAGCTCACAGGACGAAAAACTGTTTTTT
- | TRBJ2-7 | TRBV4-3 | - | CASSQDYGRGSYEQYF | TGCGCCAGCAGCCAAGATTACGGCAGGGGTTCCTACGAGCAGTACTTC
many | TRBJ2-7 | TRBV6-1 | TRBD1 | CASSELGQGTYEQYF | TGTGCCAGCAGTGAGCTGGGACAGGGGACCTACGAGCAGTACTTC
- | TRBJ2-1 | TRBV9 | - | CASSVSRGGYNEQFF | TGTGCCAGCAGCGTTAGTCGGGGTGGGTACAATGAGCAGTTCTTC
- | TRBJ1-5 | TRBV10-1 | - | CASPPGVYSNQPQHF | TGCGCCAGCCCCCCGGGAGTTTATAGCAATCAGCCCCAGCATTTT
once | TRBJ2-3 | TRBV5-1 | - | CASSLEGVETDTQYF | TGCGCCAGCAGCTTGGAGGGAGTTGAGACAGATACGCAGTATTTT
- | TRBJ1-5 | TRBV28 | TRBD1 | CASSLIQGGQPQHF | TGTGCCAGCAGTTTAATCCAGGGGGGACAGCCCCAGCATTTT
- | TRBJ2-3 | TRBV11-3 | - | CASSRGPTYTQYF | TGTGCCAGCAGCCGAGGGCCTACCTATACGCAGTATTTT
- | TRBJ2-3 | TRBV5-4 | TRBD1 | CASSLPTGASDTQYF | TGTGCCAGCAGCTTACCGACAGGGGCCTCAGATACGCAGTATTTT
- | TRBJ1-2 | TRBV28 | TRBD1 | CASDKGAGYGYTF | TGTGCCAGCGATAAGGGGGCAGGCTATGGCTACACCTTC
- | TRBJ2-2 | TRBV19 | TRBD1 | CASSDRGGTNTGELFF | TGTGCCAGTAGCGACAGGGGGGGTACGAACACCGGGGAGCTGTTTTTT
- | TRBJ1-1 | TRBV5-1 | - | CASSLGRGAMNTEAFF | TGCGCCAGCAGCTTGGGCCGTGGAGCCATGAACACTGAAGCTTTCTTT
- | TRBJ2-7 | TRBV27 | - | CASSLGAAYEQYF | TGTGCCAGCAGTCTCGGAGCCGCCTACGAGCAGTACTTC
once | TRBJ2-3 | TRBV4-1 | - | CASSQVVMRSDTQYF | TGCGCCAGCAGCCAAGTAGTCATGAGGTCGGATACGCAGTATTTT
- | TRBJ1-1 | TRBV6-1 | TRBD1 | CASVGQGRTEAFF | TGTGCCAGCGTGGGACAGGGTAGGACTGAAGCTTTCTTT
- | TRBJ1-1 | TRBV9 | TRBD1 | CASSSRGRNTEAFF | TGTGCCAGCAGCTCCAGGGGGCGGAACACTGAAGCTTTCTTT
- | TRBJ2-2 | TRBV5-4 | - | CASSISRGWSTGELFF | TGTGCCAGCAGCATTTCGAGGGGGTGGAGCACCGGGGAGCTGTTTTTT
- | TRBJ2-2 | TRBV7-9 | TRBD1 | CASSWKQGQPTGELFF | TGTGCCAGCAGCTGGAAGCAGGGACAGCCCACCGGGGAGCTGTTTTTT
once | TRBJ2-3 | TRBV9 | TRBD1 | CASSVFSGGTADTQYF | TGTGCCAGCAGCGTCTTTTCAGGGGGCACGGCAGATACGCAGTATTTT
- | TRBJ1-1 | TRBV27 | - | CANLSGKRNTEAFF | TGTGCCAACCTTTCAGGGAAACGGAACACTGAAGCTTTCTTT
once | TRBJ1-4 | TRBV14 | - | CASSQSRVNEKLFF | TGTGCCAGCAGCCAGTCCCGGGTGAATGAAAAACTGTTTTTT
once | TRBJ2-1 | TRBV19 | TRBD2 | CASSFTGLAGVSSYNEQFF | TGTGCCAGTAGTTTCACGGGACTAGCGGGGGTGAGCTCCTACAATGAGCAGTTCTTC
- | TRBJ2-7 | TRBV6-5 | TRBD1 | CASSLRQGGFEQYF | TGTGCCAGCAGCTTACGACAGGGCGGGTTTGAGCAGTACTTC
- | TRBJ2-7 | TRBV30 | - | CAWSPTVITYEQYF | TGTGCCTGGAGCCCGACAGTGATAACCTACGAGCAGTACTTC
- | TRBJ2-2 | TRBV2 | - | CASTQQNTGELFF | TGTGCCAGCACTCAACAAAACACCGGGGAGCTGTTTTTT
- | TRBJ1-2 | TRBV7-2 | - | CASSLPGQTYGYTF | TGTGCCAGCAGCTTACCCGGACAGACCTATGGCTACACCTTC
- | TRBJ2-1 | TRBV5-1 | TRBD2 | CASSFDGLAGGGSYNEQFF | TGCGCCAGCAGCTTCGACGGACTAGCGGGAGGGGGTTCCTACAATGAGCAGTTCTTC
- | TRBJ1-6 | TRBV4-1 | - | CASSREARSYNSPLHF | TGCGCCAGCTCTCGGGAGGCTCGGTCCTATAATTCACCCCTCCACTTT
- | TRBJ1-5 | TRBV15 | - | CATSEDPAHEAPQHF | TGTGCCACCAGCGAAGACCCAGCCCACGAGGCCCCCCAGCATTTT
- | TRBJ2-7 | TRBV7-2 | - | CASSSSGTAYEQYF | TGTGCCAGCAGCTCCTCCGGGACTGCTTACGAGCAGTACTTC
- | TRBJ2-7 | TRBV7-2 | - | CASQQGLGGEQYF | TGTGCCAGCCAGCAAGGACTAGGGGGCGAGCAGTACTTC
- | TRBJ2-2 | TRBV7-9 | TRBD1 | CASSLGDRINTGELFF | TGTGCCAGCAGCTTAGGGGACAGAATTAACACCGGGGAGCTGTTTTTT
- | TRBJ1-6 | TRBV5-4 | - | CASSLDAGSRSPLHF | TGTGCCAGCAGCTTGGATGCAGGGTCTCGCTCACCCCTCCACTTT
- | TRBJ2-1 | TRBV9 | TRBD2 | CASSRTSGYNEQFF | TGTGCCAGCAGCCGGACTAGCGGGTATAATGAGCAGTTCTTC
- | TRBJ2-7 | TRBV4-2 | TRBD1 | CASSPHRGDSYEQYF | TGTGCCAGCAGCCCGCACAGGGGGGATTCCTACGAGCAGTACTTC
- | TRBJ1-6 | TRBV25-1 | TRBD1 | CASRLGQGNSPLHF | TGTGCCAGCAGATTAGGACAGGGCAATTCACCCCTCCACTTT
- | TRBJ2-2 | TRBV5-1 | TRBD1 | CASSIGQGAITGELFF | TGCGCCAGCAGCATCGGACAGGGGGCTATTACCGGGGAGCTGTTTTTT
- | TRBJ2-3 | TRBV2 | - | CASGLQDTQYF | TGTGCCAGCGGTTTACAAGATACGCAGTATTTT